Presented here are 13 T cell receptor beta chains from one specimen sequenced in a study of beta chain features in type 1 diabetes (dated by TCRdb to the late 2010s). Library preparation was by the immunoSEQ multiplex PCR assay. All of the isolated RNA was reverse transcribed with the High Capacity cDNA Reverse Transcription Kit, so expressed TCRB transcripts were sequenced. TCRdb's version of the immuneACCESS table is confined to in-frame rearrangements and falls short of the full clone set. An unresolved V gene accounts for under half of the shortfall where checked; the remainder is of unknown origin. Present in this sample are approximately 300,000 clones, approximately 10% of which were seen just once. 0.015% of the sample comes from the top ten. Sequenced input: naive CD4+ T cells from blood. The cell subset or site label corresponds to: true naive CD4+ T cells. These receptors came from a woman under 40 in good health.

This clone was seen a handful of times. V is TRBV7-6 and J is TRBJ2-1; perhaps TRBD1 as D (6 bases). The CDR3 covers 13 residues. V lost 8 bases, J lost 4 bases, and 12 bases lay in between. The germline V gene encodes CDR1 SGHVS and CDR2 FNYEAQ. The DNA of the CDR3 is TGTGCCAGCGGGCAGGGGTCGTACAATGAGCAGTTCTTC. Encoded protein: CASGQGSYNEQFF.

The rearrangement links TRBV27 to TRBJ2-7; TRBD2 matches 10 bases. Germline CDR1 is MNHEY and CDR2 is SMNVEV (reference sequence). Germline trimming cut 0 bases from V and 1 base from J; bases unmatched to any gene: 3. The CDR3 runs to 16 residues. In DNA, the CDR3 is TGTGCCAGCAGTTTATCCGGACTAGCGGAGTCCTACGAGCAGTACTTC. Protein: CASSLSGLAESYEQYF.

This clone was seen a handful of times. The chain uses TRBV18 and TRBJ2-1; 10 bases match TRBD2. This CDR3 is built from 16 residues. The germline gives CDR1 KGHSH, CDR2 LQKENI. With 7 bases clipped from V and 7 bases from J, the junction kept 13 bases outside the gene matches. CDR3 coding DNA: TGTGCCAGCTGGGGCGGTCCTAGCGGGAGTATTAATGAGCAGTTCTTC. As protein: CASWGGPSGSINEQFF.

This clone came up a few times. The chain recombines TRBV30 with TRBJ2-3, with 10 bases matching TRBD1. The germline V gene has CDR1 GTSNPN and CDR2 SVGIG (reference sequence). The CDR3 runs 16 residues. J gave up 0 bases and V 5 bases, and 8 bases lay outside the gene matches. CDR3 loop: CAWDRGQTFSTDTQYF. CDR3 DNA sequence: TGTGCCTGGGACAGGGGGCAGACCTTCAGCACAGATACGCAGTATTTT. The full variable domain, rest sourced from reference TRBV30 and TRBJ2-3, is SQTIHQWPATLVQPVGSPLSLECTVEGTSNPNLYWYRQAAGRGLQLLFYSVGIGQISSEVPQNLSASRPQDRQFILSSKKLLLSDSGFYLCAWDRGQTFSTDTQYFGPGTRLTVL.

The V call is TRBV18, the J call TRBJ2-4; no clear D gene. This CDR3 has 15 residues. Between the trimmed V and J ends, which lost 3 bases and 1 base, there was a span of 10 bases. Germline loops: CDR1 KGHSH, CDR2 LQKENI. The CDR3 spells CASSPGEFAKNIQYF. DNA of the CDR3: TGTGCCAGCTCACCCGGAGAGTTTGCCAAAAACATTCAGTACTTC.

This clone has more than one count but fewer than ten. V usage is TRBV6-5 and J usage is TRBJ2-1; D not certain. The V and J ends lost 0 bases and 10 bases respectively, with 10 bases between them. This CDR3 has 13 amino acids. Germline lookup yields CDR1 MNHEY and CDR2 SVGAGI. The CDR3 reads CASSYSKLHEQFF. The CDR3 region has the DNA TGTGCCAGCAGTTACTCGAAACTACACGAGCAGTTCTTC.

Only a few counts were recorded for this clone. This chain uses TRBV28 with TRBJ2-1; D might be TRBD2 (7 bases). CDR1 is MDHEN and CDR2 is SYDVKM in the germline V gene. Trimming removed 7 bases from V and 6 bases from J, with 16 bases in between. CDR3 length: 14 residues. The CDR3 coding sequence is TGTGCCAGCAAAGGGGGGGGCAGCTTCAATGAGCAGTTCTTC. It is translated as CASKGGGSFNEQFF.

This chain joins TRBV28 and TRBJ2-1; 13 positions agree with TRBD2. Trimming took 8 bases from V and 7 from J; bases not matched to a gene: 5. CDR3 length: 14 residues. Germline V gives CDR1 MDHEN, CDR2 SYDVKM. CDR3 in amino acids: CASWTSGRGNEQFF. The CDR3 DNA is TGTGCCAGCTGGACTAGCGGGAGAGGGAATGAGCAGTTCTTC.

The CDR3 protein is CASSVGGSGSSFSYNEQFF. CDR3 in DNA: TGTGCCAGCAGCGTAGGGGGTAGCGGTTCTTCCTTCTCCTACAATGAGCAGTTCTTC. V gene TRBV9 combines with J gene TRBJ2-1; maybe TRBD2 (6 bases). The ends were cut back, 0 bases at V and 0 bases at J, with 19 bases in the middle. CDR1 and CDR2 (germline): SGDLS, YYNGEE. This CDR3 spans 19 amino acids.

For this clone: The germline gene is not matched at one end of the junction; a read error may be the cause. The rearrangement links TRBV7-7 to TRBJ2-1, with TRBD2 matching 8 bases. The germline V gene has CDR1 SSHAT and CDR2 FNYEAQ (reference sequence). CDR3 size: 13 residues. CDR3 amino acids: CASSLESSGTLFF. CDR3 DNA: TGTGCTAGCAGCTTAGAGAGTAGCGGGACATTGTTCTTC.

This clone turned up a few times. The rearrangement links TRBV5-1 to TRBJ2-3; D perhaps matches TRBD2 (7 bases). Germline loops: CDR1 SGHRS, CDR2 YFSETQ. The V and J ends lost 0 bases and 4 bases respectively, with 15 bases between them. This CDR3 has 16 residues. The CDR3 nucleotides read TGCGCCAGCAGCTTGGCCTCGGGGGGCATCGCAGATACGCAGTATTTT. Its translation is CASSLASGGIADTQYF.

This clone was detected a few times. This rearrangement joins TRBV30 to TRBJ2-7, with 7 bases lining up with TRBD1. Trimming cost V 2 bases and J 6 bases; bases outside gene matches: 7. CDR3 length: 13 residues. Germline CDR1 GTSNPN, CDR2 SVGIG (reference sequence). CDR3 sequence: CAWSSLAGGEQYF. As DNA, the CDR3 is TGTGCCTGGAGTTCCCTCGCAGGGGGCGAGCAGTACTTC.

V gene TRBV6-5 combines with J gene TRBJ2-2, with TRBD2 as a possible D gene (5 bases). The germline CDR1 and CDR2 sequences are MNHEY and SVGAGI. The CDR3 runs 15 residues. Trimming left V 1 base short and J 4 bases short, with 10 bases between. The CDR3 sequence is CASSYLGSPTGELFF. The CDR3 region has the DNA TGTGCCAGCAGTTACTTGGGGAGTCCCACCGGGGAGCTGTTTTTT.